This entry lists 10 T cell receptor beta chains sequenced from one sample in a study of graft-versus-host responses after intestinal transplantation. Generated by immunoSEQ multiplex PCR, the TCRdb table keeps only in-frame clones and is missing some. This table holds approximately 19,000 clones, 38% found once. Sequenced material: alloreactive CD4+ T cells from a mixed lymphocyte reaction culture, taken before intestinal transplant. Specified subset: CFSE-low proliferating T cells sorted from roughly 6-day pre-transplant mixed lymphocyte reaction (GvH or HvG direction). These receptor sequences come from a human patient who received an intestinal transplant.

V usage is TRBV11-2 and J usage is TRBJ2-3; unclear D gene. The germline V and J ends were trimmed by 2 bases and 2 bases, with 11 bases remaining between them. Per germline, CDR1 SGHAT and CDR2 FQNNGV. The CDR3 spans 15 residues. This chain's CDR3 is CASSLWSGHTDTQYF. The CDR3 nucleotides read TGTGCCAGCAGCTTATGGTCAGGCCACACAGATACGCAGTATTTT.

This clone occurred a few times. The chain combines TRBV5-1 with TRBJ2-3; 9 bases are a match to TRBD1. V dropped 4 bases and J dropped 1; count of bases not matched to a gene: 4. From germline, CDR1 is SGHRS and CDR2 YFSETQ. The CDR3 is 15 amino acids. The DNA of the CDR3 is TGCGCCAGCAGCCCGGACAGGGGCGGCACAGATACGCAGTATTTT. As protein: CASSPDRGGTDTQYF.

This clone was seen more than once but under ten times. One end of the junction does not line up with germline, which may come from a read error. The rearrangement links TRBV4-1 to TRBJ1-2; possible D gene TRBD1, 6 bases. There are 13 residues in the CDR3. Germline CDR1 and CDR2: MGHRA and YSYEKL. As DNA, the CDR3 is TGCGCCAGCAGACAAGCGGGACAATACGGCTACACCTTC. Translated: CASRQAGQYGYTF.

This clone was counted a few times. The chain uses TRBV7-9 and TRBJ2-3; perhaps D is TRBD1 or TRBD2 (6 bases each). CDR1 is SEHNR and CDR2 is FQNEAQ in the germline V gene (reference sequence). V dropped 2 bases and J dropped 8 bases, with 14 bases sitting between them. This CDR3 has 14 amino acids. This CDR3 is CASSLIEGGFTQYF. CDR3 DNA: TGTGCCAGCAGCTTAATAGAAGGGGGGTTTACGCAGTATTTT.

The J gene is TRBJ2-7, the V gene TRBV7-2; D unclear. From germline, CDR1 is SGHTA and CDR2 FQGNSA. Trimming stripped 1 base from V and 3 bases from J, with 16 bases between. The CDR3 spans 16 residues. CDR3 in DNA: TGTGCCAGCAGCTTAGGTGTGTATGGTCCCCGCTACGAGCAGTACTTC. Its translation is CASSLGVYGPRYEQYF.

The chain combines TRBV5-1 with TRBJ2-6; 10 positions agree with TRBD1. CDR1 and CDR2 (germline): SGHRS, YFSETQ. This CDR3 spans 19 amino acids. V lost 3 bases to trimming and J lost 2 bases; unmatched junction nucleotides: 11. The CDR3 bases are TGCGCCAGCAGCTCCTACTCCGGGACAGGGGCGACTGGGGCCAACGTCCTGACTTTC. This encodes CASSSYSGTGATGANVLTF.

The rearrangement links TRBV2 to TRBJ1-2; no definite D call. The CDR3 is 13 residues long. Germline values: CDR1 SNHLY, CDR2 FYNNEI. Trimming removed 5 bases from V and 7 bases from J, with 14 bases in between. CDR3 amino acids: CASSPPPIGGYTF. As DNA, the CDR3 is TGTGCCAGCAGTCCACCCCCCATAGGTGGCTACACCTTC.

The sample holds a few counts of this clone. The V call is TRBV5-1, the J call TRBJ1-3, with 9 positions matching TRBD1. CDR3 length: 18 residues. J lost 2 bases, V lost 4 bases, and 13 bases had no gene match. CDR1 and CDR2 (germline): SGHRS, YFSETQ. The CDR3 here is CASSLTQGQGFAGNTIYF. DNA of the CDR3: TGCGCCAGCAGCCTCACCCAAGGACAGGGGTTTGCTGGAAACACCATATATTTT.

Only a few counts were recorded for this clone. The CDR3 region has the DNA TGTGCCAGCAGCTTTCGAGGGGAGACCCAGTACTTC. Translation: CASSFRGETQYF. This chain links TRBV5-4 with TRBJ2-5; tentative D call: TRBD2 (5 bases). V was trimmed by 2 bases and J by 5 bases, leaving 7 bases between them. Germline V CDR1 and CDR2: SGHNT, YYREEE (reference sequence). CDR3 size: 12 residues.

This clone was counted a single time. The V and J genes are TRBV12-5 and TRBJ1-2; D perhaps matches TRBD1 (5 bases). Germline loops: CDR1 LGHNT, CDR2 FRNRAP. This CDR3 has 14 amino acids. V lost 1 base and J lost 8, with 14 bases in between. This chain's CDR3 is CASGLESWGVGYTF. DNA of the CDR3: TGTGCTAGTGGTTTGGAATCCTGGGGCGTGGGCTACACCTTC.